The rows below give T cell receptor beta chains drawn from one sample of a study of cytomegalovirus exposure and HLA in healthy donors. Method: immunoSEQ multiplex PCR; TCRdb's copy keeps in-frame clones and lacks some. Of about 210,000 clones listed, less than 90% are singletons. Input material: PBMCs. All receptors come from a woman aged 25 to 39 in good health and CMV-seronegative. Each CDR3 is given with its conserved first and last residue. The D gene is left open where the match is weak. Clone size, where shown, is once, few, many, or a class for clones that have expanded.

>TRBV11-3|few|TRBJ1-1|-
TGTGCCAGCAGCGCCGCCGGACATCTCCCCGCTTTCTTT
CASSAAGHLPAFF
>TRBV5-1|few|TRBJ2-1|TRBD2
TGCGCCAGCAGTTGGCCTAGCGGGCAAGCAACGGCCAATGAGCAGTTCTTC
CASSWPSGQATANEQFF
>TRBV13|-|TRBJ2-7|TRBD2
TGTGCCAGCAGCTGGGAGGGGACCTACGAGCAGTACTTC
CASSWEGTYEQYF
>TRBV4-2|once|TRBJ1-6|-
TGTGCCAGCAGCCAAGAGAACAGAGATAATTCACCCCTCCACTTT
CASSQENRDNSPLHF
>TRBV29-1|-|TRBJ2-7|-
TGCAGCGCCGAAGACTGGGGGGAGGAGCAGTACTTC
CSAEDWGEEQYF
>TRBV11-2|-|TRBJ2-3|-
TGTGCCAGCAGCTTAGATGGTACCGGGGGCACAGATACGCAGTATTTT
CASSLDGTGGTDTQYF
>TRBV27|-|TRBJ1-5|-
TGTGCCAGCAGTTTAAGCGGGGATCAGCCCCAGCATTTT
CASSLSGDQPQHF
>TRBV18|-|TRBJ2-5|-
TGTGCCAGCTCACCACGAGTCTCTCGGGAGACCCAGTACTTC
CASSPRVSRETQYF
>TRBV7-9|-|TRBJ1-1|-
TGTGCCAGCAGCCACTGGCCGTCGGGGACTGCTTTCTTT
CASSHWPSGTAFF
>TRBV19|-|TRBJ1-4|-
TGTGCCAGTAGTGTCCAGATTTCAACTAATGAAAAACTGTTTTTT
CASSVQISTNEKLFF
>TRBV10-1|-|TRBJ2-7|TRBD2
TGCGCCAGCAGGAAGATGGGAGGGGATTCCTACGAGCAGTACTTC
CASRKMGGDSYEQYF
>TRBV4-1|-|TRBJ2-3|-
TGCGCCAGCAGCCAAGACAACCTGAGGACTACTTTCACAGATACGCAGTATTTT
CASSQDNLRTTFTDTQYF
>TRBV5-1|-|TRBJ2-1|TRBD1
TGCGCCAGCAGCACCGCAGGGGGAACCTACAATGAGCAGTTCTTC
CASSTAGGTYNEQFF
>TRBV28|-|TRBJ1-5|-
TGTGCCAGCAGTTTAAGGGGGAAGAATCAGCCCCAGCATTTT
CASSLRGKNQPQHF
>TRBV4-2|-|TRBJ2-1|TRBD2
TGTGCCAGCAGCCGAAAGATCCCCAGCGGGGGCTCCTACAATGAGCAGTTCTTC
CASSRKIPSGGSYNEQFF
>TRBV4-1|-|TRBJ2-1|TRBD2
TGCGCCAGCAGCCAGGGACTAGCGGGTCTCAATGAGCAGTTCTTC
CASSQGLAGLNEQFF
>TRBV10-3|-|TRBJ1-1|TRBD1
TGTGCCATCAGACCAGGGGGCGTGGACACTGAAGCTTTCTTT
CAIRPGGVDTEAFF